A single sample gave rise to the 28 T cell receptor beta chains below, sequenced in a study of technical replicates of blood from several donors. Some clones are missing from TCRdb's copy, which holds only in-frame ones; the method was immunoSEQ multiplex PCR. The sample lists 80,000 to 95,000 clones; about 95% were seen once. The specimen sequenced was T cells isolated from PBMCs. Receptors originate from a human donor in good health.

V is TRBV27 and J is TRBJ2-1; a weak D match, TRBD2 (5 bases). CDR3 length: 14 residues. Germline lookup yields CDR1 MNHEY and CDR2 SMNVEV (reference sequence). V was cut by 1 base and J by 5 bases, with 9 bases left in between. For the CDR3, the DNA is TGTGCCAGCAGTTTATTTCTAGCCCACAATGAGCAGTTCTTC. Amino acids: CASSLFLAHNEQFF.

The rearrangement links TRBV29-1 to TRBJ2-5; D remains ambiguous. This CDR3 comprises 13 residues. V was pared by 5 bases and J by 0 bases, with 10 bases between. Germline CDR1 reads SQVTM; CDR2 reads ANQGSEA. The CDR3 DNA reads TGCAGCGTTTTGAGGCCAAACCAAGAGACCCAGTACTTC. It is translated as CSVLRPNQETQYF.

This clone was recorded once. The chain combines TRBV25-1 with TRBJ2-5; 12 positions match TRBD2. Germline assignment: CDR1 MGHDK and CDR2 SYGVNS. The CDR3 consists of 17 residues. V gave up 4 bases and J gave up 5 bases; unmatched junction bases: 11. CDR3 bases: TGTGCCAGCAGTGGACTAGCGGGAGTATCCTCACGGGAGACCCAGTACTTC. This sequence encodes CASSGLAGVSSRETQYF.

V is TRBV11-2 and J is TRBJ1-1, with D hard to call. Germline V CDR1 and CDR2: SGHAT, FQNNGV. The germline V and J ends were trimmed by 0 bases and 5 bases, with 13 bases remaining between them. The CDR3 is 15 residues long. CDR3 in amino acids: CASSLEGRGGTEAFF. The CDR3 nucleotides are TGTGCCAGCAGCTTAGAGGGCCGGGGTGGGACTGAAGCTTTCTTT.

The rearrangement links TRBV11-2 to TRBJ2-2; the D is unclear. V was clipped by 8 bases and J by 6 bases, with 7 bases between them. The CDR3 runs to 11 residues. Per germline, CDR1 SGHAT and CDR2 FQNNGV. CDR3 DNA sequence: TGTGCCAGCTTTCATGCCGGGGAGCTGTTTTTT. Amino acid sequence: CASFHAGELFF.

This rearrangement joins TRBV15 to TRBJ2-3, with 9 bases fitting TRBD2. V gave up 3 bases and J gave up 3 bases; unmatched junction bases: 10. The CDR3 sequence is 17 residues long. CDR1 is LNHNV, CDR2 YYDKDF, per germline (reference sequence). CDR3 coding DNA: TGTGCCACCAGCAGTTTTAGCGGGAGATTGTGGACAGATACGCAGTATTTT. Translation gives CATSSFSGRLWTDTQYF.

The rearrangement uses TRBV30 and TRBJ1-4; D may be TRBD1 (6 bases). The V end was cut by 6 bases, the J end by 0 bases, with 17 bases between. The CDR3 has 16 amino acids. Per germline, CDR1 GTSNPN and CDR2 SVGIG (reference sequence). The CDR3 reads CACPTSKGATNEKLFF. CDR3 nucleotides: TGTGCCTGCCCAACTTCAAAGGGGGCAACTAATGAAAAACTGTTTTTT.

The rearrangement uses TRBV28 and TRBJ2-1; tentative D call: TRBD1 (7 bases). Germline-derived CDR1 and CDR2 are MDHEN and SYDVKM. The CDR3 has 18 amino acids. V was shortened by 2 bases and J by 4 bases, with 21 bases between the two germline ends. In DNA form, the CDR3 reads TGTGCCAGCAGTTTAGAATGGATGAGACAGGGACTTTACAATGAGCAGTTCTTC. This translates into CASSLEWMRQGLYNEQFF.

V usage is TRBV6-5 and J usage is TRBJ1-5; possible D gene TRBD1, 6 bases. From germline, CDR1 is MNHEY and CDR2 SVGAGI. CDR3 length: 12 amino acids. The V end was cut by 6 bases, the J end by 16 bases, with 19 bases between. The CDR3 nucleotides read TGTGCCAGCAGCGACACCGGGACAAGGTACCATTTT. It is translated as CASSDTGTRYHF.

The chain employs TRBV18 and TRBJ2-2; D might be TRBD1 (5 bases). V shed 3 bases and J shed 5 bases, with 19 bases lying between them. The germline gives CDR1 KGHSH, CDR2 LQKENI. The CDR3 contains 17 residues. CDR3 region: CASSPFSGASLTGELFF. CDR3 coding DNA: TGTGCCAGCTCACCGTTTTCTGGGGCCTCTTTAACCGGGGAGCTGTTTTTT.

The chain uses TRBV29-1 and TRBJ2-3; D might be TRBD1 (6 bases). CDR1 and CDR2 (germline): SQVTM, ANQGSEA. The CDR3 contains 14 residues. Trimming pared 3 bases from V and 2 bases from J, leaving 12 bases between. The CDR3 loop reads CSVDTTGATDTQYF. The CDR3 DNA reads TGCAGCGTTGATACGACAGGAGCCACAGATACGCAGTATTTT.

The chain links TRBV5-1 to TRBJ1-3; 10 nucleotides line up with TRBD1. CDR1 is SGHRS and CDR2 is YFSETQ in the germline V gene. The CDR3 is 14 residues long. With 4 bases clipped from V and 9 bases from J, the junction kept 7 bases outside the gene matches. CDR3 in amino acids: CASSLGTGEVTIYF. Written as DNA, the CDR3 is TGCGCCAGCAGCCTCGGGACAGGGGAGGTCACCATATATTTT.

The V call is TRBV28, the J call TRBJ2-1; D gene unclear. V gave up 7 bases and J gave up 4 bases, with 5 bases separating them. Germline V CDR1 and CDR2: MDHEN, SYDVKM. The CDR3 covers 11 residues. Written as DNA, the CDR3 is TGTGCCAGCACCCTATACAATGAGCAGTTCTTC. Its translation is CASTLYNEQFF.

The J gene is TRBJ1-3, the V gene TRBV15; D possibly corresponds to TRBD1 (5 bases). The CDR3 runs to 16 residues. V dropped 4 bases and J dropped 0 bases, with 13 bases sitting between them. CDR1 is LNHNV, CDR2 YYDKDF, per germline (reference sequence). CDR3 nucleotides: TGTGCCACCAGCACAAGGAAGGGACTCTCTGGAAACACCATATATTTT. Protein product: CATSTRKGLSGNTIYF.

The chain carries TRBV6-5 and TRBJ2-3; D is undetermined. The CDR3 length is 12 residues. Looked up from germline, CDR1 is MNHEY and CDR2 is SVGAGI. V shed 2 bases and J shed 4 bases, with 4 bases lying between them. The CDR3 sequence is CASSYISDTQYF. Written as DNA, the CDR3 is TGTGCCAGCAGTTACATCTCAGATACGCAGTATTTT.

CDR3 amino acids: CASTVTENQPQHF. In DNA form, the CDR3 reads TGTGCCAGCACCGTGACGGAGAATCAGCCCCAGCATTTT. V gene TRBV11-2 combines with J gene TRBJ1-5, with D unclear. The V end was cut by 7 bases, the J end by 4 bases, with 11 bases between. The germline V gene has CDR1 SGHAT and CDR2 FQNNGV. The CDR3 spans 13 residues.

The CDR3 loop is CATSRDGGAGNQPQHF. DNA for the CDR3: TGTGCCACCAGCAGAGATGGGGGGGCTGGCAATCAGCCCCAGCATTTT. The rearrangement uses TRBV15 and TRBJ1-5; TRBD1 might be the D (6 bases). The CDR3 is 16 residues long. V was shortened by 0 bases and J by 2 bases, with 11 bases between the two germline ends. Germline V lookup: CDR1 LNHNV, CDR2 YYDKDF (reference sequence).

The J gene is TRBJ2-7, the V gene TRBV9; D remains unclear. Germline-derived CDR1 and CDR2 are SGDLS and YYNGEE. The CDR3 has 15 amino acids. The V and J ends lost 2 bases and 6 bases respectively, with 18 bases between them. The CDR3 protein is CASSVSSTSQSEQYF. DNA for the CDR3: TGTGCCAGCAGCGTTAGTTCGACTTCCCAGAGCGAGCAGTACTTC.

This clone was seen a single time. The rearrangement links TRBV10-1 to TRBJ1-3; D unclear. This CDR3 is built from 15 residues. With 2 bases removed from V and 7 bases from J, the gap between germline ends came to 15 bases. Germline values: CDR1 WNHNN, CDR2 SYGVQD (reference sequence). The CDR3 coding sequence is TGCGCCAGCAGTGAGACCGGGAGCGTGGGGAACACCATATATTTT. It translates to CASSETGSVGNTIYF.

The chain employs TRBV9 and TRBJ2-7, with TRBD2 as a possible D gene (7 bases). Trimming stripped 2 bases from V and 4 bases from J, with 13 bases between. This CDR3 has 14 residues. Germline values: CDR1 SGDLS, CDR2 YYNGEE. CDR3 amino acids: CASSVSGTFYEQYF. The CDR3 coding sequence is TGTGCCAGCAGCGTCAGCGGGACATTTTACGAGCAGTACTTC.

The chain joins TRBV30 to TRBJ2-2; D might be TRBD2 (6 bases). This CDR3 region has 14 residues. Germline loops: CDR1 GTSNPN, CDR2 SVGIG (reference sequence). Trimming pared 5 bases from V and 4 bases from J, leaving 14 bases between. The CDR3 here is CAWGGISATGELFF. For the CDR3, the DNA is TGTGCCTGGGGAGGGATCAGTGCCACCGGGGAGCTGTTTTTT.

This sequence joins TRBV12-5 and TRBJ1-2, with D perhaps matching TRBD1 (5 bases). The CDR3 runs 15 residues. Looked up from germline, CDR1 is LGHNT and CDR2 is FRNRAP. V was shortened by 1 base and J by 4 bases, with 13 bases between the two germline ends. The CDR3 spells CASGLAANTGYGYTF. In DNA, the CDR3 is TGTGCTAGTGGTTTGGCCGCTAATACAGGCTATGGCTACACCTTC. The full variable domain, in which reference TRBV12-5 and TRBJ1-2 provide the parts outside the CDR3, is DARVTQTPRHKVTEMGQEVTMRCQPILGHNTVFWYRQTMMQGLELLAYFRNRAPLDDSGMPKDRFSAEMPDATLATLKIQPSEPRDSAVYFCASGLAANTGYGYTFGSGTRLTVV.

This sequence joins TRBV28 and TRBJ1-1, with D unclear. V lost 5 bases and J 9 bases, leaving 16 bases between the germline ends. Germline V lookup: CDR1 MDHEN, CDR2 SYDVKM. There are 13 residues in the CDR3. The CDR3 region has the DNA TGTGCCAGCAGTCTAGGGCCGGGGTCTAAAGCTTTCTTT. Protein product: CASSLGPGSKAFF. The full variable domain, its missing parts supplied by reference TRBV28 and TRBJ1-1, is DVKVTQSSRYLVKRTGEKVFLECVQDMDHENMFWYRQDPGLGLRLIYFSYDVKMKEKGDIPEGYSVSREKKERFSLILESASTNQTSMYLCASSLGPGSKAFFGQGTRLTVV.

In its sample, this clone was seen once. The J gene is TRBJ1-2, the V gene TRBV4-1; 11 bases are a match to TRBD1. The germline CDR1 and CDR2 sequences are MGHRA and YSYEKL. The trim removed 4 bases at V and 2 bases at J, leaving 3 bases unmatched. CDR3 size: 15 residues. The CDR3 protein is CASSPGTGGNYGYTF. CDR3 coding DNA: TGCGCCAGCAGCCCCGGGACAGGGGGGAACTATGGCTACACCTTC.

The chain employs TRBV4-2 and TRBJ2-7; 9 bases are shared with TRBD1. The V gene end was trimmed by 0 bases and the J gene end by 3 bases; junction bases not matched to a gene: 6. This CDR3 spans 16 amino acids. Germline lookup yields CDR1 LGHNA and CDR2 YNFKEQ. The CDR3 DNA follows: TGTGCCAGCAGCCAAGATGGGGGGGACAGGGTCTACGAGCAGTACTTC. Its protein is CASSQDGGDRVYEQYF.

The V and J genes are TRBV10-3 and TRBJ2-7; no clear D. Per the germline V gene, CDR1 is ENHRY and CDR2 is SYGVKD. V lost 6 bases, J lost 5 bases, and 8 bases lay in between. The CDR3 length is 11 residues. CDR3 loop: CAISRLNEQYF. The CDR3 region has the DNA TGTGCCATCAGCCGACTCAACGAGCAGTACTTC.

V is TRBV6-5 and J is TRBJ1-1; 7 nucleotides agree with TRBD1. The V gene end was trimmed by 0 bases and the J gene end by 5 bases; junction bases not matched to a gene: 3. The CDR3 has 14 residues. CDR1 is MNHEY and CDR2 is SVGAGI in the germline V gene. In DNA form, the CDR3 reads TGTGCCAGCAGTTACTCTTCAGGGGGGACTGAAGCTTTCTTT. It codes for CASSYSSGGTEAFF.

The gene calls are TRBV27 and TRBJ2-5; 8 positions agree with TRBD1. Germline loops: CDR1 MNHEY, CDR2 SMNVEV (reference sequence). Trimming took 8 bases from V and 5 from J; bases not matched to a gene: 13. CDR3 length: 15 residues. Here the CDR3 reads CASSGQAFSWETQYF. In DNA, the CDR3 is TGTGCCAGCTCGGGACAGGCCTTTTCCTGGGAGACCCAGTACTTC.